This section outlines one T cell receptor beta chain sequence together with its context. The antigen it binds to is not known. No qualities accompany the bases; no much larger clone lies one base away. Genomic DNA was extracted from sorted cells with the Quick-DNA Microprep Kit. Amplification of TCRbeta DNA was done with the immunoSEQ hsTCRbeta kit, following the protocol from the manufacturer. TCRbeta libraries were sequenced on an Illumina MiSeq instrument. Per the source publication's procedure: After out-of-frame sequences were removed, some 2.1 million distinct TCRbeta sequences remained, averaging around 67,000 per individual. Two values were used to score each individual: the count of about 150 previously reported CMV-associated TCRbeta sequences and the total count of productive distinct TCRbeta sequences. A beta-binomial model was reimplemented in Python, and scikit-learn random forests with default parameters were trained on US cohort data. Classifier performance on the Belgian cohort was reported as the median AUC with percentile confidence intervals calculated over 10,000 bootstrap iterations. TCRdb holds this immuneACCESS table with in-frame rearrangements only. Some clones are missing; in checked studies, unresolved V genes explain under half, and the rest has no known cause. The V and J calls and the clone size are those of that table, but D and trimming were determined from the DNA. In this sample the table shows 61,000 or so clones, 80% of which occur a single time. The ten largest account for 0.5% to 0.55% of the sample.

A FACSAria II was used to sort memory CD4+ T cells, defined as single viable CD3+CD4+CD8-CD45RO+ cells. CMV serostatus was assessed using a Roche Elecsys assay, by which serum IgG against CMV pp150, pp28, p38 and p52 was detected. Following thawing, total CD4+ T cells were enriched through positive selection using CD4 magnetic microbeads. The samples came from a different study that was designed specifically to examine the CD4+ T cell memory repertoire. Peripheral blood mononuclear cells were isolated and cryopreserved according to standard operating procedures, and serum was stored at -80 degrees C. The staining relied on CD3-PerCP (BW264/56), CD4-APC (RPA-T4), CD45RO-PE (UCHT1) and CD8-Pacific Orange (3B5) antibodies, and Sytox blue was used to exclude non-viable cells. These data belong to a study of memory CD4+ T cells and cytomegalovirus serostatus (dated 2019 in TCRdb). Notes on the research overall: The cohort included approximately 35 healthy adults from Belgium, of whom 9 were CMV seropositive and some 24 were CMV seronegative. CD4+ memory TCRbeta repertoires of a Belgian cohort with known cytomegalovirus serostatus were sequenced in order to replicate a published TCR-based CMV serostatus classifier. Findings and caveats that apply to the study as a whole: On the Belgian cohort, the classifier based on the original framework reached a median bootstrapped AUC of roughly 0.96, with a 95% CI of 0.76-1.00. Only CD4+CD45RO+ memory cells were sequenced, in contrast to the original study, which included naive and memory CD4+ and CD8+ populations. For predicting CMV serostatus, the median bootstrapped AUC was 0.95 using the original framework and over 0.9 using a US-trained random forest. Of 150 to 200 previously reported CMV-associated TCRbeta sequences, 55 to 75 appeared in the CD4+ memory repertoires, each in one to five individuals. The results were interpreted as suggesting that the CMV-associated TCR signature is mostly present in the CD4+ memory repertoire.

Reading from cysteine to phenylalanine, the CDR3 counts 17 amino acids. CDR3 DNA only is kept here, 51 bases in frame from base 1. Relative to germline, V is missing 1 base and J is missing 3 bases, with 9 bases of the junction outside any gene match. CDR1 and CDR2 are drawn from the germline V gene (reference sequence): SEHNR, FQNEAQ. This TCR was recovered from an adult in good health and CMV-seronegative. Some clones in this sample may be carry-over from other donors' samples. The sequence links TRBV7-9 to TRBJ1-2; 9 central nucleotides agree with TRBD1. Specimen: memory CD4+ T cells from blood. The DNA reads TGTGCCAGCAGCTTAGTGACGGGACAGGGATTGTACTATGGCTACACCTTC. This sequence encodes CASSLVTGQGLYYGYTF.